This paragraph reports one T cell receptor beta chain. The assay was immunoSEQ multiplex PCR, and TCRdb's table has in-frame clones only and misses some. This repertoire shows about 260,000 clones, about 83% found once; its top ten account for 7.5% to 10%. This entry is derived from a study of blood T cell repertoires in COVID-19. Across the study: Acute and convalescent COVID-19 specimens originated in the United States, Italy and Spain.

Between the trimmed V and J ends, which lost 6 bases and 8 bases, there was a span of 15 bases. Germline CDR1 reads KGHDR; CDR2 reads SFDVKD. The CDR3 runs 13 residues. This chain connects TRBV24-1 to TRBJ1-2; D remains unclear. The receptor comes from a woman aged 45-65 years who had recovered from COVID-19. The source material was peripheral blood. Here the CDR3 reads CATSFTSEEGYTF. Written as DNA, the CDR3 is TGTGCCACCAGTTTCACCTCTGAGGAGGGCTACACCTTC.